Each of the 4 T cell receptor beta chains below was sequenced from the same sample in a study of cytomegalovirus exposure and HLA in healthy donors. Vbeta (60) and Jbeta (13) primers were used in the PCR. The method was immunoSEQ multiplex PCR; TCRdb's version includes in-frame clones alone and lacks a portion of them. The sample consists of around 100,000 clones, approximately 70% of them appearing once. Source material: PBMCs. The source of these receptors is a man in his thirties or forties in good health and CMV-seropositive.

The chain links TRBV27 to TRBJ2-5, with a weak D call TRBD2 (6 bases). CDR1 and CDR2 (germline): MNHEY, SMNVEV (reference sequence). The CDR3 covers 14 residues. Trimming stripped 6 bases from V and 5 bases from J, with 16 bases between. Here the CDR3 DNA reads TGTGCCAGCAGCCGCGGGGCGGAGGGGGAGACCCAGTACTTC. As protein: CASSRGAEGETQYF.

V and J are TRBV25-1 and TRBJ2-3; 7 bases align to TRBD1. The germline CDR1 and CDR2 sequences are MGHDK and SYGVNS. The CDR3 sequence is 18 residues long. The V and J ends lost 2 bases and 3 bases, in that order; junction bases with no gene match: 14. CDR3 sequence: CASSEAPSTGIRTDTQYF. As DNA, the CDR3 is TGTGCCAGCAGTGAAGCCCCCTCGACAGGGATAAGGACAGATACGCAGTATTTT. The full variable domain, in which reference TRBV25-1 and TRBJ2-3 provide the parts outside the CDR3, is EADIYQTPRYLVIGTGKKITLECSQTMGHDKMYWYQQDPGMELHLIHYSYGVNSTEKGDLSSESTVSRIRTEHFPLTLESARPSHTSQYLCASSEAPSTGIRTDTQYFGPGTRLTVL.

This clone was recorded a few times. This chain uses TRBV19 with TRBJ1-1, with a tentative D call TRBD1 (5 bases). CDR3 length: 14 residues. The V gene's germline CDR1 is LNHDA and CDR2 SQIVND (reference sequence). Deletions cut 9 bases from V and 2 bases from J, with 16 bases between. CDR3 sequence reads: CASGVIWTNTEAFF. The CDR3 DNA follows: TGTGCCAGCGGCGTAATATGGACAAACACTGAAGCTTTCTTT.

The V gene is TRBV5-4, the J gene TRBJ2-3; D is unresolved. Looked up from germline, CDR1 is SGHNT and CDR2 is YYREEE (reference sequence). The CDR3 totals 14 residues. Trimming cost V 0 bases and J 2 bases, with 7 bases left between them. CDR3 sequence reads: CASSLASYTDTQYF. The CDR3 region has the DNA TGTGCCAGCAGCTTGGCGAGTTACACAGATACGCAGTATTTT.